This T cell receptor beta chain is drawn from a study of blood T cell repertoires in COVID-19. Study at large: COVID-19 samples collected from the United States, Italy and Spain covered acute and convalescent phases. T cells, B-cell-depleted T cells, or PBMCs supplied cDNA or gDNA.

The CDR3 runs to 13 residues. V shed 6 bases and J shed 1 base, with 9 bases lying between them. In its sample, this clone was seen once. Authors' analysis steps: Quantification of nucleated cells was approximated via reference gene primer amplification. Clones were read by immunoSEQ multiplex PCR, and TCRdb kept only the in-frame ones, dropping some. Clonal size and the V and J genes are those of that table, whereas D and trimming came from the DNA. The sample has tens of thousands of clones, 90% seen once. The sequence came from a middle-aged man with acute or convalescent COVID-19. The sequencing sample was made of peripheral blood. V and J are TRBV12-3 or TRBV12-4 and TRBJ2-5; D perhaps matches TRBD2 (6 bases). This CDR3 is CASSLSGQETQYF. CDR3 in DNA: TGTGCCAGCAGCCTTAGCGGCCAAGAGACCCAGTACTTC.